This passage covers 10 T cell receptor beta chains from one sample sequenced in a study of T cells in women clearing cervical HPV infection. Repertoires were generated with immunoSEQ multiplex PCR, while TCRdb's copy carries only in-frame clones and drops some. Its table records 25,000 to 35,000 clones. Sequencing was done on a sample of blood buffy coat. The origin of the receptors is a woman aged 18 to 75 with a cervical HPV16 infection that either progressed to CIN3+ or cleared (not recorded which).

For this clone: The CDR3 is cut off 3 residues early in the read; its end comes from the germline J gene. J is TRBJ2-7 and V is TRBV6-4; D gene unclear. CDR3 length: 14 residues. Germline-derived CDR1 and CDR2 are MRHNA and SNTAGT. V was shortened by 0 bases and J by 3 bases, with 9 bases between the two germline ends. CDR3 residues: CASSDSYSYYEQYF. The CDR3 bases that were read are TGTGCCAGCAGTGACTCGTACTCATACTACGAG.

As regards this clone: The read gets to within 3 residues of the CDR3 end, and the germline J gene fills in the rest. This chain uses TRBV30 with TRBJ1-4, with 7 bases identical to TRBD1. The V gene's germline CDR1 is GTSNPN and CDR2 SVGIG (reference sequence). This CDR3 comprises 13 residues. With V trimmed by 5 bases and J by 4 bases, 4 bases remained unmatched. CDR3 bases read: TGTGCCTGGTCACAGGGGTATAATGAAAAA. Residues: CAWSQGYNEK. The CDR3 in full is CAWSQGYNEKLFF. Based on the CDR3 plus reference TRBV30 and TRBJ1-4, the full variable domain is SQTIHQWPATLVQPVGSPLSLECTVEGTSNPNLYWYRQAAGRGLQLLFYSVGIGQISSEVPQNLSASRPQDRQFILSSKKLLLSDSGFYLCAWSQGYNEKLFFGSGTQLSVL.

In the case of this clone: The read ends 3 residues early relative to the CDR3; the germline J gene fills the gap. V is TRBV19 and J is TRBJ1-1; D is ambiguous. The CDR3 is 14 amino acids. V gave up 6 bases and J gave up 0 bases, with 11 bases separating them. CDR1 LNHDA and CDR2 SQIVND come from the germline V gene (reference sequence). CDR3 amino acids: CASSDSRLNTEAFF. The CDR3 DNA, read in part, is TGTGCCAGTAGCGACTCGCGCCTGAACACTGAA.

With regard to this clone: The read comes to an end 3 residues before the CDR3 does, leaving the germline J gene to fill in the end. The V gene is TRBV11-2, the J gene TRBJ2-3; no definite D call. The CDR3 extends over 13 amino acids. Germline loops: CDR1 SGHAT, CDR2 FQNNGV. V lost 2 bases, J lost 2 bases, and 5 bases lay in between. CDR3 sequence reads: CASSLQVTDTQYF. CDR3 DNA (partial): TGTGCCAGCAGCTTACAGGTCACAGATACG.

A note on this clone: The CDR3 goes on 3 residues after the read ends, and that part is filled in from the germline J gene. The J gene is TRBJ2-4, the V gene TRBV19, with 9 nucleotides matching TRBD1. From germline, CDR1 is LNHDA and CDR2 SQIVND (reference sequence). This CDR3 is 14 amino acids long. The CDR3 here is CASSIATGGNGQYF. The DNA read from the CDR3 is TGTGCCAGTAGTATAGCGACAGGGGGAAATGGT.

With regard to this clone: Read data end 3 residues before the CDR3 end; the end is taken from the germline J gene. The V and J genes are TRBV12-3 or TRBV12-4 and TRBJ2-7, with TRBD1 as a possible D gene (6 bases). Trimming removed 6 bases from V and 0 bases from J, with 9 bases in between. The CDR3 length is 13 residues. The CDR3 sequence: CASSPTGSYEQYF. The DNA read from the CDR3 is TGTGCCAGCAGCCCGACAGGCTCCTACGAG.

On this clone: The CDR3 is cut off 3 residues early in the read; its end comes from the germline J gene. The chain couples TRBV19 to TRBJ2-1; TRBD2 agrees at 9 bases. Germline V gene lookup returns CDR1 LNHDA and CDR2 SQIVND (reference sequence). The V and J ends lost 5 bases and 9 bases, in that order; junction bases with no gene match: 5. The CDR3 totals 13 residues. CDR3 amino acids: CASSASGRSEQFF. Partial CDR3 DNA: TGTGCCAGTAGTGCCAGCGGGAGGAGTGAG.

To note about this clone: The read ends 3 residues early relative to the CDR3; the germline J gene fills the gap. The rearrangement joins TRBV13 to TRBJ2-3; D possibly corresponds to TRBD2 (6 bases). This CDR3 spans 15 amino acids. CDR1 and CDR2 from the germline V gene are PRHDT and FYEKMQ (reference sequence). V was cut by 5 bases and J by 6 bases, with 18 bases left in between. CDR3 bases read: TGTGCCAGCAGCGGCAGGACTAAGGAACCCGATACG. Translating it yields CASSGRTKEPDT. The CDR3 reads in full as CASSGRTKEPDTQYF.

Remarks on this clone: The CDR3 is cut off 3 residues early in the read; its end comes from the germline J gene. The chain carries TRBV7-9 and TRBJ1-3; D perhaps matches TRBD1 (6 bases). The V gene lost 3 bases and the J gene lost 2 bases, with 8 bases spanning the gap. Germline lookup yields CDR1 SEHNR and CDR2 FQNEAQ (reference sequence). This CDR3 is built from 14 residues. CDR3 bases read: TGTGCCAGCAGCTTGGACAGTCCTGGAAACACC. It specifies CASSLDSPGNT. The whole CDR3 sequence is CASSLDSPGNTIYF.

As regards this clone: The missing CDR3 end, 3 residues past where the read stops, is filled in from the germline J gene. J is TRBJ1-1 and V is TRBV24-1; 8 nucleotides align to TRBD1. This CDR3 region has 13 residues. Germline V gives CDR1 KGHDR, CDR2 SFDVKD. CDR3 in amino acids: CATSDRDRTVAFF. The part of the CDR3 DNA that was read is TGTGCCACCAGTGATCGGGACAGGACCGTA.